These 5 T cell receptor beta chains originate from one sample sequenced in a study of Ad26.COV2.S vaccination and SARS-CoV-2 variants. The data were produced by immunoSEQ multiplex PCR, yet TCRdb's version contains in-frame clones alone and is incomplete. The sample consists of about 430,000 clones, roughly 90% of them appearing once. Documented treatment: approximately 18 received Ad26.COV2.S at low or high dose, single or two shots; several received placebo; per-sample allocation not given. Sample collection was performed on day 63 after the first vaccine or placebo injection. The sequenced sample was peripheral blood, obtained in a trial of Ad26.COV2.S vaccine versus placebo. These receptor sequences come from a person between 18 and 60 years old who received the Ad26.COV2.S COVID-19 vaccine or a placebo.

CDR3 residues: CASSFGAGRADTQYF. CDR3 nucleotides: TGTGCCAGCAGCTTTGGAGCGGGGCGGGCAGATACGCAGTATTTT. The chain links TRBV7-2 to TRBJ2-3; 7 bases align to TRBD2. Germline lookup yields CDR1 SGHTA and CDR2 FQGNSA. Trimming removed 3 bases from V and 4 bases from J; junction bases left unmatched: 7. The CDR3 contains 15 residues.

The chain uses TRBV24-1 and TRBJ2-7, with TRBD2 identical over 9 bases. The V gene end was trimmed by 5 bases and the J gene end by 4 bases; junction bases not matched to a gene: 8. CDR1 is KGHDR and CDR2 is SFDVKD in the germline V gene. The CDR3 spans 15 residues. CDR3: CATSVRGRVLYEQYF. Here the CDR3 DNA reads TGTGCCACCAGTGTACGCGGGAGGGTCCTTTACGAGCAGTACTTC.

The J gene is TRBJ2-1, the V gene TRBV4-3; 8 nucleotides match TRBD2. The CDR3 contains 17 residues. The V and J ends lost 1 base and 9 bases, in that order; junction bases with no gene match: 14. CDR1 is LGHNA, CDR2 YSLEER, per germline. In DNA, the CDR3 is TGCGCCAGCAGCCAAGGGGAGCTAGCGGGCACCTGGGGTGAGCAGTTCTTC. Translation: CASSQGELAGTWGEQFF.

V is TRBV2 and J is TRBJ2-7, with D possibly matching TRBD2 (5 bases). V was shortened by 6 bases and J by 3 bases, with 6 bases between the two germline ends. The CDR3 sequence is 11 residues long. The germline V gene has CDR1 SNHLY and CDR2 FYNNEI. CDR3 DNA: TGTGCCAGCAGGAGGGTCTACGAGCAGTACTTC. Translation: CASRRVYEQYF. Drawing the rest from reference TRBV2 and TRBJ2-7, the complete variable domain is EPEVTQTPSHQVTQMGQEVILRCVPISNHLYFYWYRQILGQKVEFLVSFYNNEISEKSEIFDDQFSVERPDGSNFTLKIRSTKLEDSAMYFCASRRVYEQYFGPGTRLTVT.

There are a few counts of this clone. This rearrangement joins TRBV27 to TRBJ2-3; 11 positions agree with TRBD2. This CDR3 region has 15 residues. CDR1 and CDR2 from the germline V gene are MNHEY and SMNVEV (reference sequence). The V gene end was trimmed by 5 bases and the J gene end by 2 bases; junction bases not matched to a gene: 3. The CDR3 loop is CASSLTSGNTDTQYF. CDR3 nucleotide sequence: TGTGCCAGCAGTCTGACTAGCGGGAACACAGATACGCAGTATTTT.